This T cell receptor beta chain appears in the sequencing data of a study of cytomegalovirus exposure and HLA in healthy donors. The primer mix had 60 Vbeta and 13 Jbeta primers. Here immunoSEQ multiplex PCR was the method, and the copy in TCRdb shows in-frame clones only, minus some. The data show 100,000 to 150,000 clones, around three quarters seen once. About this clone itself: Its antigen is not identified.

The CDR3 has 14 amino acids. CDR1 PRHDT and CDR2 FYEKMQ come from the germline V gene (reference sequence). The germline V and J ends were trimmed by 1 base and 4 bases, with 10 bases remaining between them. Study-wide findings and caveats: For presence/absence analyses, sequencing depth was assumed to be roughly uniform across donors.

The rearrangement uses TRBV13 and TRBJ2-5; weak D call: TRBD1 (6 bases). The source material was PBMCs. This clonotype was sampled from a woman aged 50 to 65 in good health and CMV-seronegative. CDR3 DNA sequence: TGTGCCAGCAGCTTAGCGACAGGTGCAGAGACCCAGTACTTC. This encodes CASSLATGAETQYF.